The clone carrying this T cell receptor beta chain was counted between two and nine times. This specimen belongs to a study of blood T cells in healthy people across ages. A sample-barcoded 5' primer and a J-beta primer mix were used in a second PCR of roughly 6 to 12 cycles. TCRdb re-called the 5' RACE reads through MiXCR, storing one row per CDR3 protein. The data show roughly 1,000,000 distinct CDR3 sequences, 20% to 25% seen once. The length of the CDR3 is 13 residues. Germline loops: CDR1 SQVTM, CDR2 ANQGSEA. These same data were also listed under a study on T cells of mothers and their children. In that study: Slightly higher overlap, not significant, was seen in related mother-child pairs than in unrelated pairs.

Sequenced sample: blood. J is TRBJ1-1 and V is TRBV29-1, with 10 bases fitting TRBD1. The source is a girl aged 2-10 years in good health. The CDR3 loop is CNVRDRGNTEAFF. As DNA, the CDR3 is TGCAACGTGCGGGACAGGGGTAACACTGAAGCTTTCTTT. Full variable domain (rest looked up from reference TRBV29-1 and TRBJ1-1): SAVISQKPSRDICQRGTSLTIQCQVDSQVTMMFWYRQQPGQSLTLIATANQGSEATYESGFVIDKFPISRPNLTFSTLTVSNMSPEDSSIYLCNVRDRGNTEAFFGQGTRLTVV.